Presented here are 27 T cell receptor beta chains from one specimen sequenced in a study of blood T cell repertoires in COVID-19. TCRdb keeps only in-frame clones here, not all; method: immunoSEQ multiplex PCR. The sample contains roughly 240,000 clones, approximately 82% of which appear only once. Sequencing was done on a sample of peripheral blood. Every receptor here comes from a woman older than 75 with acute or convalescent COVID-19.

The chain joins TRBV5-4 to TRBJ2-7; no firm D call. Germline V gene lookup returns CDR1 SGHNT and CDR2 YYREEE (reference sequence). This CDR3 is built from 14 residues. Trimming stripped 0 bases from V and 4 bases from J, with 11 bases between. For the CDR3, the DNA is TGTGCCAGCAGCTTGGGACTTTTCGAGTACGAGCAGTACTTC. Translated, it gives CASSLGLFEYEQYF.

The rearrangement joins TRBV7-9 to TRBJ2-3, with D perhaps matching TRBD1 (6 bases). The CDR3 extends over 13 amino acids. Germline V gene data show CDR1 as SEHNR and CDR2 as FQNEAQ (reference sequence). V dropped 9 bases and J dropped 6 bases, with 16 bases sitting between them. The CDR3 protein is CASGQFRADTQYF. For the CDR3, the DNA is TGTGCCAGTGGACAGTTCAGGGCGGATACGCAGTATTTT. The full variable domain, rest sourced from reference TRBV7-9 and TRBJ2-3, is DTGVSQNPRHKITKRGQNVTFRCDPISEHNRLYWYRQTLGQGPEFLTYFQNEAQLEKSRLLSDRFSAERPKGSFSTLEIQRTEQGDSAMYLCASGQFRADTQYFGPGTRLTVL.

The gene calls are TRBV6-5 and TRBJ2-7, with a weak D call TRBD1 (6 bases). Between the trimmed V and J ends, which lost 5 bases and 4 bases, there was a span of 18 bases. This CDR3 contains 15 residues. Germline V gene sequence: CDR1 MNHEY, CDR2 SVGAGI. CDR3: CASSPRETGRYEQYF. In nucleotides, the CDR3 is TGTGCCAGCAGTCCCAGGGAGACAGGTCGGTACGAGCAGTACTTC.

The chain combines TRBV5-4 with TRBJ2-2; 9 positions agree with TRBD2. Germline CDR1 is SGHNT and CDR2 is YYREEE (reference sequence). The CDR3 extends over 15 amino acids. The ends lost 3 bases at V and 2 bases at J; junction bases unmatched: 2. CDR3 sequence reads: CASSSTSGNTGELFF. In DNA form, the CDR3 reads TGTGCCAGCAGCTCGACTAGCGGAAACACCGGGGAGCTGTTTTTT.

This chain joins TRBV30 and TRBJ1-6; TRBD1 agrees at 8 bases. V shed 5 bases, J shed 7 bases, and the junction held 4 bases outside the gene matches. CDR3 length: 13 amino acids. Per the germline V gene, CDR1 is GTSNPN and CDR2 is SVGIG (reference sequence). CDR3 residues: CAWGQGPNSPLHF. The CDR3 DNA sequence: TGTGCCTGGGGACAGGGCCCAAATTCACCCCTCCACTTT.

The CDR3 sequence: CASSYPRGSGGTFSGDTQYF. For the CDR3, the DNA is TGTGCCAGCAGTTACCCTCGGGGTAGCGGGGGGACCTTCTCCGGAGATACGCAGTATTTT. V gene TRBV6-2 or TRBV6-3 combines with J gene TRBJ2-3, with 10 bases lining up with TRBD2. Looked up from germline, CDR1 is MNHEY and CDR2 is SVGEGT. There are 20 residues in the CDR3. Trimming removed 2 bases from V and 5 bases from J; junction bases left unmatched: 19.

The rearrangement uses TRBV25-1 and TRBJ2-2; maybe TRBD1 (7 bases). CDR3 length: 16 residues. In germline, CDR1 is MGHDK, CDR2 SYGVNS. Trimming took 2 bases from V and 6 from J, leaving 16 bases between them. The DNA of the CDR3 is TGTGCCAGCAGTGAAGCATATGGAGGGGGCCCCGGGGAGCTGTTTTTT. Translation: CASSEAYGGGPGELFF.

This sequence joins TRBV5-1 and TRBJ1-6; 10 bases match TRBD1. The germline V gene encodes CDR1 SGHRS and CDR2 YFSETQ. J was trimmed by 9 bases and V by 2 bases; bases with no gene match: 8. CDR3 length: 16 residues. Written as DNA, the CDR3 is TGCGCCAGCAGCTTTGGGGACAGGGGTTTTTCTTCACCCCTCCACTTT. It codes for CASSFGDRGFSSPLHF.

V is TRBV7-9 and J is TRBJ2-3, with 7 bases identical to TRBD2. Germline V gene data show CDR1 as SEHNR and CDR2 as FQNEAQ (reference sequence). The junction had 6 bases not matched to a gene; V was cut back by 4 bases and J by 8 bases. The CDR3 has 13 residues. DNA of the CDR3: TGTGCCAGCAGCTCCCAACTAGCGAGTACGCAGTATTTT. Protein sequence: CASSSQLASTQYF.

The chain is built from TRBV7-8 and TRBJ1-3; 7 positions agree with TRBD1. Germline trimming cut 3 bases from V and 7 bases from J; bases unmatched to any gene: 9. The germline V gene encodes CDR1 SGHVS and CDR2 FQNEAQ. The CDR3 is 15 amino acids. CDR3 in DNA: TGTGCCAGCAGCTTCCGGGACAGACCCGGGAACACCATATATTTT. It is translated as CASSFRDRPGNTIYF. Full variable domain (remainder filled in from reference TRBV7-8 and TRBJ1-3): GAGVSQSPRYKVAKRGQDVALRCDPISGHVSLFWYQQALGQGPEFLTYFQNEAQLDKSGLPSDRFFAERPEGSVSTLKIQRTQQEDSAVYLCASSFRDRPGNTIYFGEGSWLTVV.

The CDR3 region is CASNPGVNYGYTF. CDR3 nucleotides: TGTGCCAGTAACCCAGGGGTTAACTATGGCTACACCTTC. The chain has TRBV19 and TRBJ1-2; perhaps TRBD1 as D (6 bases). The CDR3 spans 13 residues. V shed 7 bases and J shed 1 base, with 10 bases lying between them. The germline gives CDR1 LNHDA, CDR2 SQIVND (reference sequence).

This clone has more than one count but fewer than ten. One end of the junction fails to match germline, which may point to a read error. CDR3 sequence reads: CASSQGASGATGLFYGQYF. In DNA, the CDR3 is TGTGCCAGCAGCCAAGGGGCTAGCGGGGCGACGGGATTGTTTTACGGGCAGTACTTC. This chain links TRBV3-1 (or the pseudogene TRBV3-2) with TRBJ2-7; 9 positions match TRBD2. CDR1 is LGHDT, CDR2 YNNKEL, per germline (reference sequence). The CDR3 loop spans 19 amino acids.

This chain joins TRBV5-5 and TRBJ1-6; D gene uncertain. Trimming stripped 4 bases from V and 1 base from J, with 18 bases between. The CDR3 covers 18 residues. Per germline, CDR1 SGHKS and CDR2 YYEKEE (reference sequence). CDR3 protein: CASSPYSSGGSYNSPLHF. The CDR3 region has the DNA TGTGCCAGCAGCCCATACAGCAGCGGTGGATCCTATAATTCACCCCTCCACTTT.

The chain uses TRBV11-2 and TRBJ2-7, with 7 bases lining up with TRBD2. V shed 4 bases and J 5 bases; nucleotides not matched to a gene: 14. This CDR3 spans 16 amino acids. Germline values: CDR1 SGHAT, CDR2 FQNNGV. The CDR3 sequence: CASSYRTSALRDEQYF. Here the CDR3 DNA reads TGTGCCAGCAGCTACCGAACTAGCGCCTTGAGGGACGAGCAGTACTTC.

As regards this clone: Since a much larger clone is just one base distant, this may be a read error. This chain uses TRBV7-9 with TRBJ2-7; D not resolved. The V gene lost 0 bases and the J gene lost 5 bases, with 5 bases spanning the gap. Germline loops: CDR1 SEHNR, CDR2 FQNEAQ (reference sequence). The CDR3 spans 12 residues. CDR3 bases: TGTGCCAGCAGCTTAGCTCGGGACGAGCAGTACTTC. It codes for CASSLARDEQYF.

The V gene is TRBV2, the J gene TRBJ2-5, with a weak D call TRBD2 (6 bases). V was trimmed by 5 bases and J by 5 bases, leaving 21 bases between them. The length of the CDR3 is 16 residues. Germline values: CDR1 SNHLY, CDR2 FYNNEI. The CDR3 DNA reads as TGTGCCAGCAGTAATTCGGGACTCCACCACGGCGAGACCCAGTACTTC. This gives the protein CASSNSGLHHGETQYF.

The chain links TRBV9 to TRBJ2-1; D may be TRBD2 (6 bases). CDR3 length: 18 amino acids. V was trimmed by 4 bases and J by 0 bases, leaving 20 bases between them. CDR1 and CDR2 from the germline V gene are SGDLS and YYNGEE. Here the CDR3 reads CASSPRRLELSSYNEQFF. CDR3 nucleotide sequence: TGTGCCAGCAGCCCACGGAGACTAGAGCTTAGCTCCTACAATGAGCAGTTCTTC.

The chain joins TRBV5-5 to TRBJ2-1; 11 nucleotides match TRBD2. Per germline, CDR1 SGHKS and CDR2 YYEKEE (reference sequence). The CDR3 sequence is 16 residues long. J was trimmed by 4 bases and V by 1 base; bases with no gene match: 4. CDR3 nucleotide sequence: TGTGCCAGCAGCTTGCTAGCGGGGGGCCGTTACAATGAGCAGTTCTTC. This encodes CASSLLAGGRYNEQFF.

This chain connects TRBV18 to TRBJ1-3, with no clear D. The CDR3 is 16 amino acids. Germline-derived CDR1 and CDR2 are KGHSH and LQKENI. V was pared by 3 bases and J by 0 bases, with 12 bases between. The CDR3 DNA sequence: TGTGCCAGCTCACCCGACATCCAACTCTCTGGAAACACCATATATTTT. This codes for CASSPDIQLSGNTIYF. Full variable domain (outside the CDR3, taken from reference TRBV18 and TRBJ1-3): NAGVMQNPRHLVRRRGQEARLRCSPMKGHSHVYWYRQLPEEGLKFMVYLQKENIIDESGMPKERFSAEFPKEGPSILRIQQVVRGDSAAYFCASSPDIQLSGNTIYFGEGSWLTVV.

In its sample, this clone was seen a few times. V gene TRBV7-3 combines with J gene TRBJ1-1, with a possible D match to TRBD1 (6 bases). Germline-derived CDR1 and CDR2 are SGHTA and FQGTGA. V lost 1 base and J lost 3, with 24 bases in between. This CDR3 is built from 19 residues. This chain's CDR3 is CASSLIDRPQGEVDTEAFF. The CDR3 region has the DNA TGTGCCAGCAGCTTAATCGACAGGCCCCAAGGCGAGGTGGACACTGAAGCTTTCTTT.

This rearrangement joins TRBV7-2 to TRBJ1-4, with D tentatively TRBD1 (6 bases). Germline loops: CDR1 SGHTA, CDR2 FQGNSA. The V end was cut by 2 bases, the J end by 8 bases, with 18 bases between. The CDR3 runs 16 residues. CDR3 in amino acids: CASSLTGRGGQEKLFF. In DNA form, the CDR3 reads TGTGCCAGCAGCTTAACAGGGAGAGGAGGTCAGGAAAAACTGTTTTTT.

The CDR3 loop reads CASSQTSAYEQYF. The DNA of the CDR3 is TGTGCCAGCAGCCAAACTAGCGCCTACGAGCAGTACTTC. The chain couples TRBV4-2 to TRBJ2-7; 7 nucleotides agree with TRBD2. J lost 2 bases, V lost 2 bases, and 0 bases had no gene match. Germline CDR1 LGHNA, CDR2 YNFKEQ. This CDR3 region has 13 residues.

This rearrangement joins TRBV5-6 to TRBJ1-1; possibly TRBD1 for D (5 bases). Between the trimmed V and J ends, which lost 2 bases and 0 bases, there was a span of 14 bases. Germline V gives CDR1 SGHDT, CDR2 YYEEEE. The CDR3 length is 16 residues. For the CDR3, the DNA is TGTGCCAGCAGCTTAGGAAGGGGTGAGGTGAACACTGAAGCTTTCTTT. Translating it yields CASSLGRGEVNTEAFF.

The rearrangement uses TRBV2 and TRBJ2-6, with D hard to call. The CDR3 has 16 residues. V gave up 2 bases and J gave up 0 bases, with 8 bases separating them. Germline V CDR1 and CDR2: SNHLY, FYNNEI. The CDR3 DNA follows: TGTGCCAGCAGTGAACAGTCCGTCTCTGGGGCCAACGTCCTGACTTTC. This codes for CASSEQSVSGANVLTF. Together with reference TRBV2 and TRBJ2-6, the CDR3 gives the full variable domain: EPEVTQTPSHQVTQMGQEVILRCVPISNHLYFYWYRQILGQKVEFLVSFYNNEISEKSEIFDDQFSVERPDGSNFTLKIRSTKLEDSAMYFCASSEQSVSGANVLTFGAGSRLTVL.

The CDR3 region is CASSAQLGTAYEQYF. CDR3 nucleotides: TGTGCCAGCAGCGCACAACTGGGGACAGCCTACGAGCAGTACTTC. V gene TRBV11-1 combines with J gene TRBJ2-7, with 7 bases identical to TRBD1. The V and J ends lost 5 bases and 2 bases, in that order; junction bases with no gene match: 9. CDR1 and CDR2 from the germline V gene are SGHAT and FQDESV (reference sequence). The CDR3 length is 15 residues. Variable domain in full (rest from reference TRBV11-1 and TRBJ2-7): EAEVAQSPRYKITEKSQAVAFWCDPISGHATLYWYRQILGQGPELLVQFQDESVVDDSQLPKDRFSAERLKGVDSTLKIQPAELGDSAMYLCASSAQLGTAYEQYFGPGTRLTVT.

The chain recombines TRBV2 with TRBJ2-7, with a weak D call TRBD2 (5 bases). Deletions cut 6 bases from V and 11 bases from J, with 26 bases between. This CDR3 is built from 15 residues. The germline V gene has CDR1 SNHLY and CDR2 FYNNEI. The DNA of the CDR3 is TGTGCCAGCAGAACCGGGCGGCAGAGTCAGCAAGCGGAGTACTTC. Protein product: CASRTGRQSQQAEYF.

The gene calls are TRBV3-1 (or the pseudogene TRBV3-2) and TRBJ1-5; tentatively, D is TRBD1 (5 bases). CDR1 is LGHDT and CDR2 is YNNKEL in the germline V gene (reference sequence). This CDR3 has 16 residues. With 5 bases removed from V and 2 bases from J, the gap between germline ends came to 16 bases. CDR3 sequence reads: CASSKPGGWGNQPQHF. The CDR3 DNA is TGTGCCAGCAGCAAACCCGGGGGTTGGGGCAATCAGCCCCAGCATTTT.